The 27 T cell receptor beta chains below come from one sample, sequenced in a study of blood T cell repertoires in COVID-19. The data were produced by immunoSEQ multiplex PCR, yet TCRdb's version contains in-frame clones alone and is incomplete. The sample lists roughly 340,000 clones; roughly 89% were seen once. Sequences were obtained from peripheral blood. All receptors derive from a young woman who had recovered from COVID-19.

The CDR3 sequence is CASSPGTGGLDEQFF. DNA of the CDR3: TGTGCCAGCAGCCCAGGGACAGGGGGCTTGGATGAGCAGTTCTTC. The chain combines TRBV7-2 with TRBJ2-1, with TRBD1 identical over 12 bases. Germline CDR1 and CDR2: SGHTA and FQGNSA. The CDR3 runs 15 residues. The V segment lost 5 bases and the J segment 8 bases; nucleotides outside the gene matches: 7.

The rearrangement links TRBV21-1 to TRBJ2-3; the table's D call, TRBD2, was not checked against the DNA. TRBV21-1 is noted as a pseudogene. The CDR3 loop spans 15 amino acids. The CDR3 bases are TGTGCCAGCAGCAAATCTCGAGCGGGAGGAGATACGCAGTATTTT. Protein sequence: CASSKSRAGGDTQYF.

This clone was seen just once. This chain joins TRBV12-5 and TRBJ2-2, with 12 bases matching TRBD1. The length of the CDR3 is 17 residues. V lost 6 bases, J lost 1 base, and 6 bases stayed unmatched. Germline-derived CDR1 and CDR2 are LGHNT and FRNRAP. The DNA of the CDR3 is TGTGCTAGTGGCGGGACAGGGGGCGTATTGAACACCGGGGAGCTGTTTTTT. The encoded protein is CASGGTGGVLNTGELFF.

This clone was seen just once. This chain joins TRBV7-2 and TRBJ1-2, with 8 bases aligning to TRBD1. V lost 0 bases to trimming and J lost 8 bases; unmatched junction nucleotides: 8. The CDR3 has 15 residues. Germline V gene data show CDR1 as SGHTA and CDR2 as FQGNSA. CDR3 protein: CASSLASQGAKGYTF. The CDR3 region has the DNA TGTGCCAGCAGCTTAGCGTCGCAGGGGGCCAAGGGCTACACCTTC.

This sequence joins TRBV5-6 and TRBJ2-5; D is unclear. V was trimmed by 1 base and J by 5 bases, leaving 6 bases between them. Germline CDR1 and CDR2: SGHDT and YYEEEE. CDR3 length equals 12 residues. The CDR3 sequence is CASSLLAETQYF. The CDR3 coding sequence is TGTGCCAGCAGCTTGCTTGCGGAGACCCAGTACTTC. The whole variable domain, filled in from reference TRBV5-6 and TRBJ2-5, reads DAGVTQSPTHLIKTRGQQVTLRCSPKSGHDTVSWYQQALGQGPQFIFQYYEEEERQRGNFPDRFSGHQFPNYSSELNVNALLLGDSALYLCASSLLAETQYFGPGTRLLVL.

This clone was picked up a small number of times. The V call is TRBV5-1, the J call TRBJ1-1, with a weak D call TRBD1 (5 bases). The CDR3 spans 15 residues. Germline V gene sequence: CDR1 SGHRS, CDR2 YFSETQ. Deletions cut 0 bases from V and 4 bases from J, with 13 bases between. The CDR3 coding sequence is TGCGCCAGCAGCTTGGGAGATCAGACAGTCACTGAAGCTTTCTTT. This translates into CASSLGDQTVTEAFF.

The chain joins TRBV5-1 to TRBJ1-1; D gene unclear. The CDR3 spans 15 residues. Germline assignment: CDR1 SGHRS and CDR2 YFSETQ. Trimming took 1 base from V and 1 from J, leaving 11 bases between them. CDR3 coding DNA: TGCGCCAGCAGCTTGACTACTGTGCGGAACACTGAAGCTTTCTTT. Amino acids: CASSLTTVRNTEAFF.

The V and J genes are TRBV4-1 and TRBJ2-1; 10 bases are a match to TRBD2. The V and J ends lost 4 bases and 6 bases, in that order; junction bases with no gene match: 15. This CDR3 contains 18 residues. Germline CDR1 reads MGHRA; CDR2 reads YSYEKL. The CDR3 DNA reads TGCGCCAGCAGCCCCTCACAGGCGAGGCTAGCGGGAGCCAATGAGCAGTTCTTC. It specifies CASSPSQARLAGANEQFF.

V gene TRBV9 combines with J gene TRBJ2-2; 8 bases fit TRBD1. The germline gives CDR1 SGDLS, CDR2 YYNGEE. Trimming removed 2 bases from V and 6 bases from J; junction bases left unmatched: 6. This CDR3 is 15 amino acids long. DNA for the CDR3: TGTGCCAGCAGCGTTTTCAGGGGGCGCGCCGGGGAGCTGTTTTTT. Its protein product is CASSVFRGRAGELFF.

This chain connects TRBV18 to TRBJ1-1; D not certain. The CDR3 loop spans 17 amino acids. Germline V CDR1 and CDR2: KGHSH, LQKENI. The V gene lost 2 bases and the J gene lost 4 bases, with 20 bases spanning the gap. CDR3 residues: CASSPGWEGWFGTEAFF. The CDR3 coding sequence is TGTGCCAGCTCACCAGGGTGGGAGGGCTGGTTTGGCACTGAAGCTTTCTTT.

V and J are TRBV7-9 and TRBJ1-2, with D unclear. Germline assignment: CDR1 SEHNR and CDR2 FQNEAQ (reference sequence). The CDR3 runs 13 residues. CDR3 protein: CAGKEASDYGYTF. CDR3 coding DNA: TGTGCAGGAAAGGAGGCTTCAGACTATGGCTACACCTTC.

The chain recombines TRBV5-8 with TRBJ1-5; the D gene is possibly TRBD1 (6 bases). Trimming took off 5 bases at V and 3 bases at J, with 9 bases between the two ends. Germline V gene data show CDR1 as SGHTS and CDR2 as YDEGEE. The CDR3 length is 13 residues. The CDR3: CASRSGVNQPQHF. The CDR3 bases are TGTGCCAGCAGATCAGGGGTCAATCAGCCCCAGCATTTT.

The chain is built from TRBV19 and TRBJ1-3; D possibly corresponds to TRBD1 (6 bases). V dropped 3 bases and J dropped 1 base, with 13 bases sitting between them. CDR1 and CDR2 from the germline V gene are LNHDA and SQIVND (reference sequence). CDR3 length equals 16 residues. The chain's CDR3 is CASSIRIRGSGNTIYF. The CDR3 region has the DNA TGTGCCAGTAGTATCCGAATCAGGGGATCTGGAAACACCATATATTTT. Supplemented by reference TRBV19 and TRBJ1-3, the full variable domain reads DGGITQSPKYLFRKEGQNVTLSCEQNLNHDAMYWYRQDPGQGLRLIYYSQIVNDFQKGDIAEGYSVSREKKESFPLTVTSAQKNPTAFYLCASSIRIRGSGNTIYFGEGSWLTVV.

The V and J genes are TRBV18 and TRBJ1-1; D is uncertain. Trimming cost V 3 bases and J 1 base, with 9 bases left between them. In germline, CDR1 is KGHSH, CDR2 LQKENI. The CDR3 has 14 amino acids. CDR3: CASSPAGQNTEAFF. The DNA for the CDR3 is TGTGCCAGCTCACCGGCAGGCCAGAACACTGAAGCTTTCTTT.

V gene TRBV6-5 combines with J gene TRBJ1-2, with TRBD1 matching over 10 bases. Germline values: CDR1 MNHEY, CDR2 SVGAGI. Losses at the gene ends were 6 bases for V and 3 bases for J; bases not matched to a gene: 4. The CDR3 extends over 14 amino acids. CDR3 sequence: CASRRQGAYYGYTF. CDR3 nucleotide sequence: TGTGCCAGCAGGAGACAGGGGGCTTACTATGGCTACACCTTC.

DNA for the CDR3: TGCGCCAGCAGAATGACTAGCGGGAGCGTTGAGACCCAGTACTTC. It encodes CASRMTSGSVETQYF. J is TRBJ2-5 and V is TRBV10-2; 12 bases line up with TRBD2. The length of the CDR3 is 15 residues. The germline CDR1 and CDR2 sequences are WSHSY and SAAADI. The V and J ends lost 6 bases and 5 bases, in that order; junction bases with no gene match: 7.

The chain carries TRBV10-1 and TRBJ2-3; D perhaps matches TRBD2 (6 bases). CDR1 is WNHNN and CDR2 is SYGVQD in the germline V gene (reference sequence). The length of the CDR3 is 15 residues. V lost 3 bases and J 2 bases, leaving 12 bases between the germline ends. CDR3 protein: CASSEESGYTDTQYF. The DNA of the CDR3 is TGCGCCAGCAGTGAAGAGAGCGGGTACACAGATACGCAGTATTTT.

The genes are TRBV7-8 and TRBJ2-7, with 10 nucleotides matching TRBD1. V shed 3 bases, J shed 4 bases, and the junction held 9 bases outside the gene matches. CDR3 length: 16 amino acids. CDR1 is SGHVS and CDR2 is FQNEAQ in the germline V gene. Written as DNA, the CDR3 is TGTGCCAGCAGCTTCAAACCGGGACAGGGGACTTACGAGCAGTACGTC. Translating it yields CASSFKPGQGTYEQYV.

CDR3 amino acids: CASSVDLGLAGGYRYNEQFF. DNA of the CDR3: TGTGCCAGCAGCGTAGATCTAGGACTAGCGGGAGGTTACCGGTACAATGAGCAGTTCTTC. The rearrangement uses TRBV9 and TRBJ2-1; 14 bases line up with TRBD2. V shed 0 bases and J 4 bases; nucleotides not matched to a gene: 12. CDR3 length equals 20 residues. Germline V gene lookup returns CDR1 SGDLS and CDR2 YYNGEE.

This clone was observed a few times. The chain links TRBV3-1 (or the pseudogene TRBV3-2) to TRBJ2-1, with D unresolved. The CDR3 totals 16 residues. Germline lookup yields CDR1 LGHDT and CDR2 YNNKEL (reference sequence). V lost 0 bases and J lost 2, with 11 bases in between. The CDR3 sequence: CASSQDLSVTYNEQFF. The CDR3 DNA follows: TGTGCCAGCAGCCAAGATCTTTCGGTTACCTACAATGAGCAGTTCTTC.

Here the CDR3 reads CASTRGMGTGYNEQFF. The DNA of the CDR3 is TGTGCCAGCACCAGGGGAATGGGGACAGGCTACAATGAGCAGTTCTTC. J is TRBJ2-1 and V is TRBV7-9, with TRBD1 identical over 8 bases. CDR1 and CDR2 from the germline V gene are SEHNR and FQNEAQ (reference sequence). CDR3 length: 16 amino acids. With 7 bases clipped from V and 3 bases from J, the junction kept 11 bases outside the gene matches. The complete variable domain, with remaining parts taken from reference TRBV7-9 and TRBJ2-1, reads DTGVSQNPRHKITKRGQNVTFRCDPISEHNRLYWYRQTLGQGPEFLTYFQNEAQLEKSRLLSDRFSAERPKGSFSTLEIQRTEQGDSAMYLCASTRGMGTGYNEQFFGPGTRLTVL.

In DNA, the CDR3 is TGTGCCATCAGTGTAGGACTAGCGGGATACAATGAGCAGTTCTTC. Its protein product is CAISVGLAGYNEQFF. V is TRBV10-3 and J is TRBJ2-1; 12 nucleotides align to TRBD2. The CDR3 contains 15 residues. Per germline, CDR1 ENHRY and CDR2 SYGVKD. Trimming took 4 bases from V and 4 from J; bases not matched to a gene: 2.

This chain links TRBV18 with TRBJ1-4; D is uncertain. This CDR3 is 16 amino acids long. Germline CDR1 and CDR2: KGHSH and LQKENI. V was trimmed by 6 bases and J by 0 bases, leaving 14 bases between them. The CDR3 DNA reads as TGTGCCAGCTCCCGAGAATTTCCGTCAACTAATGAAAAACTGTTTTTT. Amino acid sequence: CASSREFPSTNEKLFF.

J is TRBJ1-6 and V is TRBV6-6; TRBD1 agrees at 8 bases. Germline trimming cut 3 bases from V and 9 bases from J; bases unmatched to any gene: 4. Germline-derived CDR1 and CDR2 are MNHNY and SVGAGI (reference sequence). The CDR3 spans 14 residues. CDR3 nucleotide sequence: TGTGCCAGCAGTTATGGGGGACAGGCTTCACCCCTCCACTTT. It specifies CASSYGGQASPLHF.

The chain recombines TRBV5-1 with TRBJ2-3; 10 bases map to TRBD2. The germline V gene encodes CDR1 SGHRS and CDR2 YFSETQ. V was pared by 2 bases and J by 2 bases, with 5 bases of the junction left unmatched. This CDR3 comprises 16 residues. In nucleotides, the CDR3 is TGCGCCAGCAGCTTAGCGGGAGGGCGGAACACAGATACGCAGTATTTT. Amino acids: CASSLAGGRNTDTQYF.

The gene calls are TRBV27 and TRBJ2-1, with TRBD1 matching 10 bases. Trimming removed 5 bases from V and 4 bases from J; junction bases left unmatched: 8. This CDR3 has 16 residues. Germline V lookup: CDR1 MNHEY, CDR2 SMNVEV (reference sequence). CDR3 in DNA: TGTGCCAGCAGTAGGGACAGGGGAGGGTCTTACAATGAGCAGTTCTTC. Translated, it gives CASSRDRGGSYNEQFF.

The chain has TRBV19 and TRBJ2-7; tentatively, D is TRBD2 (6 bases). The CDR3 is 13 amino acids. Germline V gives CDR1 LNHDA, CDR2 SQIVND (reference sequence). The ends were cut back, 2 bases at V and 4 bases at J, with 9 bases in the middle. The CDR3 DNA is TGTGCCAGTAGTATAAATGCGGGGTACGAGCAGTACGTC. This gives the protein CASSINAGYEQYV.